This T cell receptor beta chain was recorded in a study of cytomegalovirus exposure and HLA in healthy donors (dated 2017 in TCRdb). Context from the whole study: In an earlier analysis of 450 to 750 of the donors, around 290 Gb of sequence data and 100 million or so unique TCR beta sequences from roughly 200 million T cells were reported. About 300 gigabases of sequencing data and roughly 90 million unique TCR sequences were included in an early release covering 550 to 650 HLA-typed donors. Of the roughly 420 genotyped donors, less than 85% were placed in the genetic ancestry cluster associated with self-reported Caucasian donors. The study was designed to test whether signatures of past pathogen exposure could be identified by cataloging public T cell receptors. The T cell repertoires of 666 subjects were profiled by immunosequencing and related to cytomegalovirus serostatus. A separate validation cohort of over 95 different subjects was used in addition to the roughly 620-subject first cohort. To predict cytomegalovirus infection status, the study combined high-throughput TCR immunosequencing, statistical association of individual TCRs with disease status, and machine learning. In a later analysis, previously published TCR beta repertoires from about 670 donors were re-analyzed and high-resolution HLA genotyping was added so that TCR occurrence patterns could be studied. Rather than drawing on any new phenotypic data, the later analysis identified candidate immune exposures from TCR beta sequences and the way those sequences occurred across donors. In an earlier analysis of 500 to 650 of the donors, high-throughput TCR beta sequencing was used to judge whether each TCR beta V gene segment behaved as functional or pseudogenic. Donor age, sex, ethnicity and CMV serostatus were compiled alongside the repertoire data. In a later genetic analysis, genome-wide SNP genotypes for about 65% of the 666 donors were used, and that subset was treated as a discovery cohort. Every discovery cohort repertoire had been produced on one sequencing platform. Both class I and class II loci were covered by HLA typing, at four-digit resolution. Typing coverage differed by locus: A, B, C, DRB1 and DQB1 were typed in about 620-630 donors, DQA1 in 522, DPA1 in 600 to 610, and DPB1 in 400 to 480. Because of strong linkage in the cohort, a handful of DR-DQ haplotypes were treated as single units for association and clustering. On average, roughly 250,000 unique TCR beta nucleotide sequences were sequenced per donor among 398 genotyped donors of the cohort, with 15% to 20% of those sequences being non-productive. General study outcomes and caveats: Because the 87-base-pair reads could not distinguish some IMGT-functional V segments, including TRBV6-2 and TRBV6-3, those segments were excluded. The earlier analysis of approximately 560 of the donors excluded around 17 rarely observed V segments, including chromosome 9 orphons, because counts were too low. In a later analysis, most CMV-associated TCR beta chains were found to appear HLA-restricted, with HLA associations seemingly driven largely by CMV exposure. In an earlier analysis of around 600 of the donors, most TCR beta V segments appeared in productive rearrangements about 87% or about 30% of the time, broadly matching IMGT annotations. Correlated functional status among segregating V segments might reflect linkage disequilibrium, but an unknown experimental factor could not be ruled out. In a later analysis, several top co-occurrence clusters were reported to appear linked to parvovirus B19, influenza, CMV and Epstein-Barr virus. A few of the identified cytomegalovirus-associated TCR beta chains were confirmed in vitro to be specific for cytomegalovirus antigens. Compared with equally common non-associated chains, HLA-associated TCR beta chains in a later analysis were more clonally expanded and had lower generation probabilities. CMV serostatus was the only immune exposure information available for the cohort. A further reported finding was that TCR beta sequences accurately predicted the HLA-A and HLA-B alleles for most subjects in the first cohort. Across donors, most TCR sequences were observed very rarely, whereas some public TCRs were present in many individuals. In a later genetic analysis, a missense DCLRE1C variant was associated with V-gene and J-gene trimming of TCR beta chains, and the association was replicated in an independent cohort. According to a later genetic analysis, donors in an Asian-associated ancestry cluster had fewer N-insertions in productive TCRs than the approximately 650-donor mean. Cytomegalovirus status was reported to be diagnosed by the classifier with high specificity and sensitivity in both the original and validation cohorts. This cohort had only TCR beta chains sequenced, and the lack of alpha or paired-chain data limited which features could be detected. Sequencing depth was assumed to be roughly uniform across donors in the presence/absence analyses, though that assumption may not hold. Because HLA typing was missing for some donors at each locus, association tests included only the typed subset. A total of fewer than 200 TCR beta chains were listed by the study as associated with cytomegalovirus. A later analysis found that TCR association rates varied across HLA loci, with DRB1 alleles showing the most associated TCRs and HLA-C alleles the fewest. The authors suggested that the approach could potentially be extended to other disease states and immunological phenotypes. When HLA alleles, especially DR and DQ, strongly co-occurred, attributing TCR associations to individual alleles was difficult. A cluster of highly shared sequence variants was judged likely to represent a technical artifact of the sequencing pipeline. At a false discovery rate of 0.05, a later analysis linked fewer than 20,000 TCR beta sequences to specific HLA alleles.

From its cysteine to its phenylalanine, the CDR3 spans 16 amino acids. Only the CDR3 DNA stays, 48 bases, in frame from base 1. Per the germline V gene, SGHVS is the CDR1 and FQNEAQ is the CDR2. The V end loses 7 bases and the J end loses 0 bases, and a stretch of 16 bases separates them. The cohort consisted of approximately 690 healthy bone marrow donors. Cohort members were all nominally healthy when sampled, although unrecorded immune exposures were likely present. CMV serostatus was recorded as positive for just under 300 and negative for about 55% of the roughly 670 cohort members, whereas no CMV serostatus was recorded for the donor in question. Every donor gave a peripheral blood sample, and the peripheral blood mononuclear cells from that sample were used for TCR beta sequencing. Genomic DNA extraction from the blood cell samples was performed with the Qiagen DNeasy Blood Extraction Kit.

The library came from the immunoSEQ multiplex PCR assay. For the multiplex PCR, a mixture combining 60 forward primers for TCR Vbeta segments and 13 reverse primers for TCR Jbeta segments was used. A multiplex PCR assay on genomic DNA amplified the CDR3 region of rearranged TCR beta genes. The amplified TCR beta libraries were sequenced on the Illumina HiSeq System as 87-base-pair reads. As for the original processing: A later analysis tallied 80 million to 95 million unique TCR beta chains across the 666 repertoires, and around 12 million of those chains were shared by two or more donors. Raw reads were error-corrected and collapsed into unique sequences by a nearest-neighbor algorithm in which closely related sequences were merged to remove PCR and sequencing errors. V, D and J gene segments were assigned by aligning CDR3 sequences to IMGT reference sequences. For a sequence to be retained, a match of at least six nucleotides was required to both a V gene segment and a J gene segment. Rearrangements were classified as productive when the CDR3 lacked stop codons and remained in frame with V and J, and all other rearrangements were classified as non-productive. CDR3 was defined according to IMGT convention as the region running from the second conserved V-encoded cysteine to the conserved J-encoded phenylalanine. In an earlier analysis of 587 of the donors, sequences lacking an unambiguous match to a single V gene segment were excluded. An earlier analysis of 587 of the donors called V segments functional above 56.7% productive rearrangements and segregating when the between-donor standard deviation exceeded 5%. To diagnose cytomegalovirus status from the catalog of TCR beta chain sequences, a statistical classification framework was built. In a later analysis, TCR nucleotide sequences were compared against IMGT/GENE-DB human TR gene sequences so that V and J genes could be assigned. The TCRdist pipeline was used in a later analysis to assign CDR3 sequences and most-parsimonious VDJ recombination scenarios. A later analysis defined each TCR beta chain by its CDR3 amino acid sequence plus V-gene family, and excluded reads lacking a unique V-gene family. In a later analysis, nearly 600 highly shared, low-generation-probability nucleotide sequences were removed to address suspected cross-contamination and a sequencing artifact. A later analysis calculated a clonal expansion index for each public chain from normalized within-repertoire ranks of inferred template counts. A later analysis computed generation probabilities with a VDJ recombination model fitted to out-of-frame rearrangements, and checked the results against IGoR. In a later analysis, TCR-TCR, TCR-HLA and TCR-CMV co-occurrence was scored with hypergeometric tests, and a repertoire-size bias correction was applied to TCR pairs. In a later analysis, false discovery rates were estimated by permuting HLA or CMV assignments 20 times. A later analysis grouped co-occurring TCRs with DBSCAN, adding TCRdist sequence similarity when clustering within HLA-allele-positive subsets. Co-occurrence clustering excluded repertoires with fewer than 30,000 or more than 120,000 public chains, plus five with anomalous nucleotide sharing. This is the immuneACCESS table as TCRdb keeps it, with only in-frame sequences that have V and J called. A part of the clones is gone; compared with another copy, unresolved V genes explain less than half, and the rest is unexplained. For V, J and clone size, that table is used; D and trimming come from the DNA. This sample has 85,000 to 100,000 clones in its table, and about 68% of those were observed once. The top ten clones comprise approximately 2.2% of the sample.

This clone was observed a few times. Its recognized antigen is unknown. No much larger clone is present one base from it, and per-base qualities are unavailable. The specimen sequenced was PBMCs. The sequence was collected from a human donor in good health. The chain couples TRBV7-8 to TRBJ2-1; no D segment can be confidently identified. The CDR3 protein sequence reads: CASTPLRFSSYNEQFF. The DNA is as follows: TGTGCCAGCACCCCGCTTCGGTTTAGCTCCTACAATGAGCAGTTCTTC.